The 20 T cell receptor beta chains below were found in one sample sequenced in a study of T cell repertoires in cytomegalovirus infection. Each CDR3 protein is one row after TCRdb ran MiXCR on the reads. The sample records approximately 1,000,000 distinct CDR3 sequences, around 31% being singletons. What these receptors recognize is not known. Source: cultured CD8+ T cells from PBMCs, taken from culture after CMV antigen stimulation. Every receptor here comes from a human donor in good health (CMV status not recorded). Some clones in this sample may be carry-over from other donors' samples.

The DNA of the CDR3 is TGTGCCAGCAGCCCTCAAGGGACAGAGGCACAAGAGACCCAGTACTTC. Amino acids: CASSPQGTEAQETQYF. The chain couples TRBV6-8 to TRBJ2-5; 7 bases fit TRBD1. With V trimmed by 6 bases and J by 2 bases, 12 bases remained unmatched. The CDR3 spans 16 residues. CDR1 MNHGY and CDR2 SAAAGT come from the germline V gene.

The chain joins TRBV4-3 to TRBJ1-4; D is perhaps TRBD1 (6 bases). V was cut by 0 bases and J by 4 bases, with 12 bases left in between. CDR1 and CDR2 from the germline V gene are LGHNA and YSLEER. The length of the CDR3 is 16 residues. CDR3 DNA: TGCGCCAGCAGCCAAGATGGACAGCACCGTAATGAAAAACTGTTTTTT. Translation: CASSQDGQHRNEKLFF.

This chain joins TRBV9 and TRBJ2-7; 9 nucleotides match TRBD1. Germline V lookup: CDR1 SGDLS, CDR2 YYNGEE. Trimming took 0 bases from V and 2 from J; bases not matched to a gene: 3. CDR3 length: 15 residues. In DNA form, the CDR3 reads TGTGCCAGCAGCGTAGGGACAGGGGCAGCCTACGAGCAGTACTTC. It codes for CASSVGTGAAYEQYF.

This chain connects TRBV6-4 to TRBJ1-2; D is ambiguous. The CDR3 is 13 amino acids. CDR1 is MRHNA and CDR2 is SNTAGT in the germline V gene. V was clipped by 5 bases and J by 3 bases, with 10 bases between them. This CDR3 is CASSPGPDYGYTF. The CDR3 DNA is TGTGCCAGCAGTCCGGGTCCGGACTATGGCTACACCTTC.

V gene TRBV5-5 combines with J gene TRBJ2-1, with D perhaps matching TRBD1 (6 bases). In germline, CDR1 is SGHKS, CDR2 YYEKEE (reference sequence). The CDR3 consists of 16 residues. The V end was cut by 4 bases, the J end by 4 bases, with 18 bases between. The CDR3 loop is CASSTLQGEYYNEQFF. The DNA of the CDR3 is TGTGCCAGCAGCACACTACAGGGTGAATATTACAATGAGCAGTTCTTC.

This clonotype was seen only a few times. The CDR3 nucleotides are TGTGCCAGCAGTTGGGGTTCTTCAGATACGCAGTATTTT. This translates into CASSWGSSDTQYF. The chain uses TRBV12-3 or TRBV12-4 and TRBJ2-3; D gene uncertain. This CDR3 has 13 amino acids. Trimming cost V 4 bases and J 4 bases, with 9 bases left between them.

In this sample, this clonotype turned up a few times. The rearrangement links TRBV11-2 to TRBJ2-4, with D uncertain. The germline gives CDR1 SGHAT, CDR2 FQNNGV. The CDR3 runs 15 residues. The V end lost 1 base, the J end lost 1 base, and 8 bases lay between the germline ends. Written as DNA, the CDR3 is TGTGCCAGCAGCTTAGGTGAACGGGCCAAAAACATTCAGTACTTC. As protein: CASSLGERAKNIQYF.

The genes are TRBV20-1 and TRBJ2-7; tentative D call: TRBD2 (5 bases). The V end was cut by 5 bases, the J end by 3 bases, with 11 bases between. The germline V gene encodes CDR1 DFQATT and CDR2 SNEGSKA (reference sequence). The CDR3 has 12 residues. The CDR3 reads CSAAEELYEQYF. The CDR3, as DNA: TGCAGTGCTGCGGAGGAGCTCTACGAGCAGTACTTC.

This clonotype occurred a few times. V and J are TRBV6-5 and TRBJ2-1; 7 nucleotides match TRBD2. Germline assignment: CDR1 MNHEY and CDR2 SVGAGI. The V segment lost 1 base and the J segment 4 bases; nucleotides outside the gene matches: 7. CDR3 length equals 16 residues. The CDR3 is CASSYLGGGEYNEQFF. The CDR3 DNA sequence: TGTGCCAGCAGTTACTTAGGTGGGGGGGAATACAATGAGCAGTTCTTC.

In this sample, this clonotype turned up a few times. V is TRBV19 and J is TRBJ2-7; 7 positions match TRBD1. V was clipped by 7 bases and J by 1 base; unmatched bases: 13. Looked up from germline, CDR1 is LNHDA and CDR2 is SQIVND (reference sequence). The CDR3 has 16 amino acids. The CDR3 region has the DNA TGTGCCAGTAACATGGCACAGGGGAGAGGTTCCTACGAGCAGTACGTC. It codes for CASNMAQGRGSYEQYV.

This chain uses TRBV7-2 with TRBJ2-7; D is perhaps TRBD1 (6 bases). Germline V lookup: CDR1 SGHTA, CDR2 FQGNSA. Trimming took off 5 bases at V and 7 bases at J, with 24 bases between the two ends. The CDR3 totals 16 residues. The CDR3, as DNA: TGTGCCAGCAGCACCCAACGCCGGGACACCAGGTGGGAGCAGTACTTC. This codes for CASSTQRRDTRWEQYF.

This clonotype was recorded at least ten times. The chain couples TRBV6-1 to TRBJ1-1; maybe TRBD1 (5 bases). Germline CDR1 MNHNS, CDR2 SASEGT. This CDR3 comprises 13 residues. With 6 bases removed from V and 2 bases from J, the gap between germline ends came to 10 bases. CDR3 region: CASRIGGNTEAFF. The CDR3 DNA sequence: TGTGCCAGCAGGATCGGGGGAAACACTGAAGCTTTCTTT.

The V gene is TRBV12-3 or TRBV12-4, the J gene TRBJ2-2, with unresolved D. V shed 3 bases and J shed 1 base, with 6 bases lying between them. The CDR3 sequence is 14 residues long. CDR3 nucleotides: TGTGCCAGCAGTTTGACGGTGAACACCGGGGAGCTGTTTTTT. It yields the protein CASSLTVNTGELFF.

The rearrangement links TRBV28 to TRBJ2-2, with D uncertain. Germline lookup yields CDR1 MDHEN and CDR2 SYDVKM. Trimming took off 7 bases at V and 4 bases at J, with 7 bases between the two ends. CDR3 length equals 12 residues. DNA of the CDR3: TGTGCCAGCATACAGTCCACCGGGGAGCTGTTTTTT. Translating gives CASIQSTGELFF.

This clonotype was seen once. The rearrangement links TRBV19 to TRBJ1-1; a weak D match, TRBD1 (6 bases). The CDR3 runs to 16 residues. Trimming removed 7 bases at V and 6 bases at J, with 24 bases between. Germline CDR1 is LNHDA and CDR2 is SQIVND (reference sequence). CDR3 protein: CASNTRPTGGRSEAFF. CDR3 coding DNA: TGTGCCAGTAATACCAGGCCAACCGGGGGGCGGTCTGAAGCTTTCTTT.

A word on this clonotype: One end of the junction is discordant with germline, which a read error may explain. The V call is TRBV27, the J call TRBJ1-2, with 10 positions matching TRBD1. The length of the CDR3 is 16 residues. Per germline, CDR1 MNHEY and CDR2 SMNVEV (reference sequence). CDR3 protein: CASSRDRGPQGYDYTF. The CDR3, as DNA: TGTGCCAGCAGCCGGGACAGGGGTCCTCAGGGCTATGACTACACCTTC.

This clonotype was recorded a few times. This sequence joins TRBV5-5 and TRBJ1-1; a weak D match, TRBD1 (5 bases). This CDR3 has 15 residues. V lost 3 bases to trimming and J lost 4 bases, with 16 bases between them. Germline V gene data show CDR1 as SGHKS and CDR2 as YYEKEE (reference sequence). CDR3 in amino acids: CASSSDLGRATEAFF. The CDR3 DNA is TGTGCCAGCAGCTCGGACCTGGGGCGGGCCACTGAAGCTTTCTTT.

Only a few counts were recorded for this clonotype. The chain couples TRBV28 to TRBJ2-5; D gene unclear. Looked up from germline, CDR1 is MDHEN and CDR2 is SYDVKM. The V gene lost 3 bases and the J gene lost 5 bases, with 7 bases spanning the gap. The CDR3 is 12 amino acids. The CDR3 loop reads CASSFRTETQYF. In DNA form, the CDR3 reads TGTGCCAGCAGTTTTCGGACGGAGACCCAGTACTTC.

The chain joins TRBV27 to TRBJ2-2, with 8 bases that match TRBD1. V shed 0 bases, J shed 5 bases, and the junction held 11 bases outside the gene matches. Germline values: CDR1 MNHEY, CDR2 SMNVEV (reference sequence). The CDR3 loop spans 18 amino acids. The DNA of the CDR3 is TGTGCCAGCAGTTTATCGAAGACAGGGGCGGTGTTTACCGGGGAGCTGTTTTTT. Its translation is CASSLSKTGAVFTGELFF.

This chain joins TRBV7-8 and TRBJ2-7; D unresolved. Between the trimmed V and J ends, which lost 5 bases and 0 bases, there was a span of 11 bases. This CDR3 is 14 amino acids long. Germline V gives CDR1 SGHVS, CDR2 FQNEAQ. The CDR3: CASSPMSSSYEQYV. The CDR3 bases are TGTGCCAGCAGCCCGATGAGCAGCTCCTACGAGCAGTACGTC.